The 25 T cell receptor beta chains below come from one sample, sequenced in a study of shared clonotypes between healthy human individuals. Clones were sequenced by immunoSEQ multiplex PCR, and TCRdb holds only the in-frame ones, with some missing. The table includes millions of clones, more than 80% detected once. Sequencing was done on a sample of naive CD4+ T cells from PBMCs. Regarding subset: CD45RA+ positively selected. The receptor source for this set is a man aged 18-30 years in good health. Some clones in this sample may be carry-over from other donors' samples.

The chain combines TRBV11-2 with TRBJ1-1; TRBD1 is a possible D gene (6 bases). Trimming removed 5 bases at V and 9 bases at J, with 13 bases between. Germline CDR1 SGHAT, CDR2 FQNNGV. This CDR3 has 12 residues. The CDR3 protein is CASSTGTPKAFF. CDR3 nucleotides: TGTGCCAGCAGCACAGGGACACCTAAAGCTTTCTTT.

This clone has more than one count but fewer than ten. V is TRBV30 and J is TRBJ2-4; 7 bases fit TRBD2. Germline trimming cut 0 bases from V and 9 bases from J; bases unmatched to any gene: 8. CDR3 size: 14 residues. Germline loops: CDR1 GTSNPN, CDR2 SVGIG (reference sequence). The CDR3 DNA reads as TGTGCCTGGAGTGTGCTAGCGGTAGAGGGCATTCAGTACTTC. Protein product: CAWSVLAVEGIQYF.

The chain has TRBV16 and TRBJ2-1; 8 bases map to TRBD2. CDR1 and CDR2 from the germline V gene are KGHSY and FQNENV. Trimming cost V 7 bases and J 5 bases; bases outside gene matches: 4. The CDR3 has 13 amino acids. The chain's CDR3 is CASTTSAHNEQFF. The CDR3 region has the DNA TGTGCCAGCACGACTAGCGCGCACAATGAGCAGTTCTTC. Supplemented by reference TRBV16 and TRBJ2-1, the full variable domain reads GEEVAQTPKHLVRGEGQKAKLYCAPIKGHSYVFWYQQVLKNEFKFLISFQNENVFDETGMPKERFSAKCLPNSPCSLEIQATKLEDSAVYFCASTTSAHNEQFFGPGTRLTVL.

The chain links TRBV7-2 to TRBJ2-1, with D perhaps matching TRBD2 (5 bases). The CDR3 covers 13 residues. The V and J ends lost 5 bases and 9 bases respectively, with 14 bases between them. Germline V gives CDR1 SGHTA, CDR2 FQGNSA. CDR3 coding DNA: TGTGCCAGCAGCATAATCGGGGTGAGTGAGCAGTTCTTC. This gives the protein CASSIIGVSEQFF. The full variable domain, with the rest looked up from reference TRBV7-2 and TRBJ2-1, is GAGVSQSPSNKVTEKGKDVELRCDPISGHTALYWYRQSLGQGLEFLIYFQGNSAPDKSGLPSDRFSAERTGGSVSTLTIQRTQQEDSAVYLCASSIIGVSEQFFGPGTRLTVL.

The V and J genes are TRBV27 and TRBJ1-5; D is undetermined. This CDR3 comprises 14 residues. Trimming removed 5 bases from V and 7 bases from J, with 15 bases in between. Germline CDR1 and CDR2: MNHEY and SMNVEV (reference sequence). DNA of the CDR3: TGTGCCAGCAGTCCAAACGGAGCATGGCAGCCCCAGCATTTT. Translated, it gives CASSPNGAWQPQHF.

The chain joins TRBV7-9 to TRBJ1-5; 7 bases are shared with TRBD1. This CDR3 region has 15 residues. Germline assignment: CDR1 SEHNR and CDR2 FQNEAQ (reference sequence). With V trimmed by 5 bases and J by 4 bases, 8 bases remained unmatched. The CDR3 DNA follows: TGTGCCAGCAGCCCGCCGGGACAGACGAATCAGCCCCAGCATTTT. Its translation is CASSPPGQTNQPQHF.

This clone was found once. This chain links TRBV14 with TRBJ2-1, with a tentative D call TRBD2 (5 bases). From germline, CDR1 is SGHDN and CDR2 FVKESK. The CDR3 has 14 amino acids. Trimming stripped 6 bases from V and 0 bases from J, with 9 bases between. The CDR3 here is CASRRTDSYNEQFF. The CDR3 bases are TGTGCCAGCAGGAGGACTGACTCCTACAATGAGCAGTTCTTC.

The V call is TRBV7-3, the J call TRBJ2-7, with 9 bases that match TRBD1. The J segment lost 7 bases and the V segment lost 5 bases, leaving 6 bases of the junction unmatched. CDR1 and CDR2 from the germline V gene are SGHTA and FQGTGA. This CDR3 is 13 amino acids long. The DNA of the CDR3 is TGTGCCAGCAGCCCACAGGGGGCGGGGGAGCAGTACTTC. As protein: CASSPQGAGEQYF.

The chain links TRBV6-5 to TRBJ2-1, with 11 bases matching TRBD1. This CDR3 has 15 amino acids. The junction had 8 bases not matched to a gene; V was cut back by 4 bases and J by 9 bases. Germline CDR1 and CDR2: MNHEY and SVGAGI. The CDR3 is CASSSGQGAPGEQFF. CDR3 DNA: TGTGCCAGCAGTTCCGGACAGGGGGCGCCGGGTGAGCAGTTCTTC.

The chain uses TRBV14 and TRBJ1-1; tentative D call: TRBD1 (5 bases). This CDR3 comprises 16 residues. V shed 1 base and J shed 1 base, with 13 bases lying between them. The germline gives CDR1 SGHDN, CDR2 FVKESK. As DNA, the CDR3 is TGTGCCAGCAGCCAAGGTCGGGGGTTAGAGAACACTGAAGCTTTCTTT. It encodes CASSQGRGLENTEAFF.

The chain links TRBV5-1 to TRBJ2-7; 14 bases agree with TRBD2. Germline V CDR1 and CDR2: SGHRS, YFSETQ. V gave up 4 bases and J gave up 3 bases; unmatched junction bases: 6. This CDR3 has 16 residues. As DNA, the CDR3 is TGCGCCAGCAGCCAGGGACTAGCGGGAGAAGGCTACGAGCAGTACTTC. It codes for CASSQGLAGEGYEQYF.

This clone was recorded a few times. The sample contains more than one DNA sequence encoding this CDR3. The chain combines TRBV5-1 with TRBJ2-1; the match to TRBD2 covers 16 bases. Germline assignment: CDR1 SGHRS and CDR2 YFSETQ. V lost 3 bases and J lost 7; bases outside the gene matches: 1. The CDR3 has 15 residues. DNA for the CDR3: TGCGCCAGCAGCTCGGGACTAGCGGGAGGGAATGAGCAGTTCTTC. It encodes CASSSGLAGGNEQFF.

The chain uses TRBV7-2 and TRBJ1-2, with TRBD1 matching 7 bases. Germline V gives CDR1 SGHTA, CDR2 FQGNSA. The CDR3 sequence is 16 residues long. Trimming removed 6 bases from V and 3 bases from J; junction bases left unmatched: 13. CDR3: CASRVLDRVPHYGYTF. The CDR3 region has the DNA TGTGCCAGCAGGGTTCTAGACAGGGTTCCGCACTATGGCTACACCTTC. Full variable domain (rest looked up from reference TRBV7-2 and TRBJ1-2): GAGVSQSPSNKVTEKGKDVELRCDPISGHTALYWYRQSLGQGLEFLIYFQGNSAPDKSGLPSDRFSAERTGGSVSTLTIQRTQQEDSAVYLCASRVLDRVPHYGYTFGSGTRLTVV.

The rearrangement links TRBV19 to TRBJ2-2, with 7 bases aligning to TRBD1. The CDR3 contains 14 residues. V lost 7 bases and J lost 0; bases outside the gene matches: 2. Germline V gene data show CDR1 as LNHDA and CDR2 as SQIVND (reference sequence). The CDR3: CASNQGANTGELFF. CDR3 in DNA: TGTGCCAGTAATCAGGGGGCGAACACCGGGGAGCTGTTTTTT.

The chain couples TRBV6-5 to TRBJ2-7; 10 bases line up with TRBD2. Germline V gene sequence: CDR1 MNHEY, CDR2 SVGAGI. The CDR3 sequence is 15 residues long. The junction had 12 bases not matched to a gene; V was cut back by 7 bases and J by 6 bases. CDR3 sequence: CASTKGVAGGTEQYF. The CDR3 DNA is TGTGCCAGCACCAAGGGGGTAGCGGGAGGAACCGAGCAGTACTTC.

The chain recombines TRBV5-1 with TRBJ1-4; a possible D gene is TRBD1 (5 bases). The CDR3 spans 14 residues. The V end lost 4 bases, the J end lost 6 bases, and 13 bases lay between the germline ends. From germline, CDR1 is SGHRS and CDR2 YFSETQ. The CDR3 DNA is TGCGCCAGCAGCGAGAGGGGTAGGGATGAAAAACTGTTTTTT. Protein sequence: CASSERGRDEKLFF. The variable domain in full, completed from reference TRBV5-1 and TRBJ1-4, reads KAGVTQTPRYLIKTRGQQVTLSCSPISGHRSVSWYQQTPGQGLQFLFEYFSETQRNKGNFPGRFSGRQFSNSRSEMNVSTLELGDSALYLCASSERGRDEKLFFGSGTQLSVL.

This clone was seen more than once but under ten times. The V gene is TRBV6-1, the J gene TRBJ1-1, with D unresolved. This CDR3 is built from 13 residues. Germline CDR1 reads MNHNS; CDR2 reads SASEGT. The ends were cut back, 1 base at V and 11 bases at J, with 14 bases in the middle. For the CDR3, the DNA is TGTGCCAGCAGTGAAGTAGTGGGTGGTCGGGCTTTCTTT. It translates to CASSEVVGGRAFF.

This clone was counted only a few times. This sequence joins TRBV7-2 and TRBJ2-7; D possibly corresponds to TRBD1 (6 bases). V was shortened by 5 bases and J by 2 bases, with 13 bases between the two germline ends. The CDR3 has 14 amino acids. Germline CDR1 SGHTA, CDR2 FQGNSA. CDR3 loop: CASSPDRTPYEQYF. Here the CDR3 DNA reads TGTGCCAGCAGCCCTGACAGGACCCCCTACGAGCAGTACTTC. Drawing the rest from reference TRBV7-2 and TRBJ2-7, the complete variable domain is GAGVSQSPSNKVTEKGKDVELRCDPISGHTALYWYRQSLGQGLEFLIYFQGNSAPDKSGLPSDRFSAERTGGSVSTLTIQRTQQEDSAVYLCASSPDRTPYEQYFGPGTRLTVT.

The chain recombines TRBV12-5 with TRBJ1-2; 9 bases map to TRBD1. Germline CDR1 is LGHNT and CDR2 is FRNRAP. CDR3 length equals 17 residues. Trimming removed 4 bases from V and 4 bases from J; junction bases left unmatched: 13. CDR3 DNA: TGTGCTAGTGGTTCCGACCCACCTGACAGGGGGGGCTATGGCTACACCTTC. It specifies CASGSDPPDRGGYGYTF.

This clone was seen a single time. The chain carries TRBV9 and TRBJ1-3, with 12 bases fitting TRBD1. Germline V lookup: CDR1 SGDLS, CDR2 YYNGEE. V lost 3 bases, J lost 8 bases, and 12 bases stayed unmatched. This CDR3 is built from 17 residues. The CDR3 DNA follows: TGTGCCAGCAGCGCCGGGACAGGGGGCTTTGAAGGGGACACCATATATTTT. Its translation is CASSAGTGGFEGDTIYF.

V usage is TRBV6-5 and J usage is TRBJ1-5; no clear D. V was trimmed by 0 bases and J by 7 bases, leaving 10 bases between them. The CDR3 is 14 amino acids. CDR1 MNHEY and CDR2 SVGAGI come from the germline V gene. The CDR3 spells CASSYSRARQPQHF. CDR3 nucleotide sequence: TGTGCCAGCAGTTACTCGAGGGCTCGACAGCCCCAGCATTTT.

This chain links TRBV28 with TRBJ1-1, with a tentative D call TRBD1 (6 bases). The CDR3 loop spans 15 amino acids. The germline V and J ends were trimmed by 2 bases and 3 bases, with 13 bases remaining between them. CDR1 and CDR2 from the germline V gene are MDHEN and SYDVKM. This CDR3 is CASSLKQGSHTEAFF. DNA of the CDR3: TGTGCCAGCAGTTTAAAACAGGGATCTCACACTGAAGCTTTCTTT.

The chain has TRBV4-1 and TRBJ1-2; D is ambiguous. V lost 4 bases and J 4 bases, leaving 13 bases between the germline ends. Germline values: CDR1 MGHRA, CDR2 YSYEKL. The length of the CDR3 is 14 residues. CDR3 in amino acids: CASSRTPVGYGYTF. DNA of the CDR3: TGCGCCAGCAGCCGGACCCCCGTTGGCTATGGCTACACCTTC.

The chain combines TRBV28 with TRBJ1-2; D call uncertain. Germline loops: CDR1 MDHEN, CDR2 SYDVKM. V dropped 3 bases and J dropped 0 bases, with 11 bases sitting between them. The CDR3 spans 15 residues. CDR3 sequence: CASSFLSRPNYGYTF. The CDR3 DNA reads as TGTGCCAGCAGTTTTTTGAGCAGACCTAACTATGGCTACACCTTC.

This clone has a single count. The V call is TRBV30, the J call TRBJ2-1; D gene ambiguous. The CDR3 consists of 11 residues. V was trimmed by 5 bases and J by 9 bases, leaving 11 bases between them. Germline loops: CDR1 GTSNPN, CDR2 SVGIG (reference sequence). CDR3 region: CAWATGVEQFF. Written as DNA, the CDR3 is TGTGCCTGGGCTACTGGCGTTGAGCAGTTCTTC.